Below are 8 T cell receptor beta chains sequenced from a single sample in a study of blood T cell repertoires in COVID-19. The method was immunoSEQ multiplex PCR; TCRdb's version includes in-frame clones alone and lacks a portion of them. The sample gives over 45,000 clones, over 80% of which show up once; about 2% is in the top ten. The sequencing input was peripheral blood. The receptors come from a woman in her sixties with acute or convalescent COVID-19.

This clone was detected only once. The chain combines TRBV3-1 (or the pseudogene TRBV3-2) with TRBJ2-2; no reliable D call. V was pared by 1 base and J by 3 bases, with 12 bases between. CDR1 and CDR2 from the germline V gene are LGHDT and YNNKEL (reference sequence). The CDR3 consists of 16 residues. CDR3 nucleotides: TGTGCCAGCAGCCAAGTAAGGCAGACTGACACCGGGGAGCTGTTTTTT. This gives the protein CASSQVRQTDTGELFF.

This chain connects TRBV30 to TRBJ2-1, with TRBD2 matching over 8 bases. The junction had 8 bases not matched to a gene; V was cut back by 4 bases and J by 3 bases. The CDR3 runs to 15 residues. CDR1 is GTSNPN and CDR2 is SVGIG in the germline V gene (reference sequence). CDR3 bases: TGTGCCTGGAATCCGTCCGGGAGGGACTACAATGAGCAGTTCTTC. This translates into CAWNPSGRDYNEQFF.

This rearrangement joins TRBV7-2 to TRBJ1-5, with a possible D match to TRBD1 (6 bases). CDR1 and CDR2 (germline): SGHTA, FQGNSA. The CDR3 extends over 16 amino acids. Trimming left V 1 base short and J 6 bases short, with 16 bases between. For the CDR3, the DNA is TGTGCCAGCAGCTTAGTAACAGGGCGGGTGCGTCAGCCCCAGCATTTT. Protein: CASSLVTGRVRQPQHF.

The V call is TRBV6-1, the J call TRBJ1-4; D possibly corresponds to TRBD1 (5 bases). CDR3 length: 13 residues. Germline CDR1 MNHNS, CDR2 SASEGT. V dropped 3 bases and J dropped 4 bases, with 6 bases sitting between them. In DNA, the CDR3 is TGTGCCAGCAGTGACGGACATAATGAAAAACTGTTTTTT. The encoded protein is CASSDGHNEKLFF.

This sequence joins TRBV28 and TRBJ1-4; 7 bases fit TRBD1. Germline lookup yields CDR1 MDHEN and CDR2 SYDVKM. Germline trimming cut 6 bases from V and 7 bases from J; bases unmatched to any gene: 8. The CDR3 covers 14 residues. The DNA of the CDR3 is TGTGCCAGCAGGACCTTGACAGGGACTGAAAAACTGTTTTTT. Its protein product is CASRTLTGTEKLFF. Full variable domain (outside the CDR3, taken from reference TRBV28 and TRBJ1-4): DVKVTQSSRYLVKRTGEKVFLECVQDMDHENMFWYRQDPGLGLRLIYFSYDVKMKEKGDIPEGYSVSREKKERFSLILESASTNQTSMYLCASRTLTGTEKLFFGSGTQLSVL.

This sequence joins TRBV2 and TRBJ2-3; weak D call: TRBD2 (6 bases). The CDR3 is 15 amino acids. Germline CDR1 SNHLY, CDR2 FYNNEI. V lost 4 bases to trimming and J lost 4 bases, with 15 bases between them. The DNA of the CDR3 is TGTGCCAGCAGTGGTCTAGCGCGGGTGCCAGATACGCAGTATTTT. Its translation is CASSGLARVPDTQYF. Using reference TRBV2 and TRBJ2-3 for the parts outside the CDR3, the full variable domain is EPEVTQTPSHQVTQMGQEVILRCVPISNHLYFYWYRQILGQKVEFLVSFYNNEISEKSEIFDDQFSVERPDGSNFTLKIRSTKLEDSAMYFCASSGLARVPDTQYFGPGTRLTVL.

This clone was seen just once. The gene calls are TRBV6-5 and TRBJ2-7; 7 bases align to TRBD2. J lost 3 bases, V lost 5 bases, and 1 base had no gene match. The length of the CDR3 is 12 residues. The V gene's germline CDR1 is MNHEY and CDR2 SVGAGI. The CDR3 loop is CASSSGDYEQYF. CDR3 coding DNA: TGTGCCAGCAGTAGCGGGGACTACGAGCAGTACTTC.

This clone has only a few counts. The chain links TRBV19 to TRBJ2-1, with TRBD1 identical over 9 bases. The CDR3 extends over 16 amino acids. Germline V gene sequence: CDR1 LNHDA, CDR2 SQIVND (reference sequence). V shed 5 bases and J 6 bases; nucleotides not matched to a gene: 11. As DNA, the CDR3 is TGTGCCAGTAGTCGCTGGGGACAGGGACCATCCAATGAGCAGTTCTTC. Encoded protein: CASSRWGQGPSNEQFF.